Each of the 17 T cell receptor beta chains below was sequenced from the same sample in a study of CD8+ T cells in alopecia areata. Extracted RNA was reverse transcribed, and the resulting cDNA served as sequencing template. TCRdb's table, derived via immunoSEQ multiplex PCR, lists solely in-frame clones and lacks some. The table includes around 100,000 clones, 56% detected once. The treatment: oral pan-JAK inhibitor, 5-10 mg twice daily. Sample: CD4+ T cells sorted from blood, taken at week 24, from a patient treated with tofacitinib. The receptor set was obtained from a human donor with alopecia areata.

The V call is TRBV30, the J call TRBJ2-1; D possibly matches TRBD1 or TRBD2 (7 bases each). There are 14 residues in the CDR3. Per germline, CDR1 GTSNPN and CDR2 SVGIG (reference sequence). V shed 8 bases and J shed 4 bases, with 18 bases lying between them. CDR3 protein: CAGTRGGSYNEQFF. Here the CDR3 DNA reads TGTGCCGGGACCAGGGGGGGGTCTTACAATGAGCAGTTCTTC.

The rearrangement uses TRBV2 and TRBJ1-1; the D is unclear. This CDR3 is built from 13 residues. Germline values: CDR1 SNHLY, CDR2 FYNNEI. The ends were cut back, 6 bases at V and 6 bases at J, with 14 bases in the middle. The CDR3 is CASSKTIQAEAFF. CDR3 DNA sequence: TGTGCCAGCAGCAAAACGATCCAAGCTGAAGCTTTCTTT.

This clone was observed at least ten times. CDR3 sequence: CASTPSVLGAYEQYF. The CDR3 coding sequence is TGCGCCAGCACACCCTCGGTTCTCGGGGCGTACGAGCAGTACTTC. This rearrangement joins TRBV5-1 to TRBJ2-7, with D perhaps given as TRBD1 or TRBD2 (5 bases each). Looked up from germline, CDR1 is SGHRS and CDR2 is YFSETQ. V was pared by 6 bases and J by 4 bases, with 20 bases between. This CDR3 contains 15 residues.

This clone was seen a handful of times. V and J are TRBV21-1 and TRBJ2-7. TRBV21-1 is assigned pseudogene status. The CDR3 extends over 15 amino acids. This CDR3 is CASSPFPGLSYEQYF. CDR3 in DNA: TGTGCCAGCAGCCCTTTCCCGGGCCTCTCCTACGAGCAGTACTTC.

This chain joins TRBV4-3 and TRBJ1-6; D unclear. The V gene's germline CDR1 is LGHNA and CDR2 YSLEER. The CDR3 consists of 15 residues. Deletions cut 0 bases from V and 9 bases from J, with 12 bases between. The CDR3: CASSQDIGPGSPLHF. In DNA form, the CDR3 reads TGCGCCAGCAGCCAAGATATTGGCCCGGGTTCACCCCTCCACTTT.

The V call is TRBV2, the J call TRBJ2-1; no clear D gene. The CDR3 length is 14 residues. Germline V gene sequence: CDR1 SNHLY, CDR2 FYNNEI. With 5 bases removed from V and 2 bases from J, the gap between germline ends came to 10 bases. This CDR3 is CASSPDKTYNEQFF. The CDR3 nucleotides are TGTGCCAGCAGTCCTGACAAAACCTACAATGAGCAGTTCTTC.

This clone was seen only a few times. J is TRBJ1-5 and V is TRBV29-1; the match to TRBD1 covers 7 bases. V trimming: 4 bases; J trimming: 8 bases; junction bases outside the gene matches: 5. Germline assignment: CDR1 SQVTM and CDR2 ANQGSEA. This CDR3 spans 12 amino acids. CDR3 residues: CSVGDREEPQHF. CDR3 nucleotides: TGCAGCGTTGGAGACAGGGAAGAGCCCCAGCATTTT.

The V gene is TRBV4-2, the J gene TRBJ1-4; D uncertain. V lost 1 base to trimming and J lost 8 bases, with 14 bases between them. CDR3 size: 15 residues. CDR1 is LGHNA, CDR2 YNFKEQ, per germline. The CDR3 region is CASSQGEGSGEKLFF. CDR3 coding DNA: TGTGCCAGCAGCCAAGGCGAGGGATCTGGGGAAAAACTGTTTTTT.

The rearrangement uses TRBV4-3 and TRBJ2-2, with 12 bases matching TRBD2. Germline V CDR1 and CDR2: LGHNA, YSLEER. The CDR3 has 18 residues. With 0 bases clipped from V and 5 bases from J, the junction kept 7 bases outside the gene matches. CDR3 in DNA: TGCGCCAGCAGCCAAGAATGGCTAGCGGGGGGGCGTACCGGGGAGCTGTTTTTT. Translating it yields CASSQEWLAGGRTGELFF.

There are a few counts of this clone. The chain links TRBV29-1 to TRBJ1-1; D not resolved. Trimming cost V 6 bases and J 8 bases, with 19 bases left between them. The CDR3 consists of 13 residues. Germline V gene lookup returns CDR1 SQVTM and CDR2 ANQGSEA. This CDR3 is CSVWDVTRSEAFF. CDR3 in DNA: TGCAGCGTGTGGGATGTAACTCGGTCAGAAGCTTTCTTT.

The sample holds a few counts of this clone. In DNA, the CDR3 is TGTGCCAGCAGCCAAGACAGGCCAGACTATGGCTACACCTTC. As protein: CASSQDRPDYGYTF. This chain links TRBV4-2 with TRBJ1-2, with D unclear. The CDR3 totals 14 residues. V lost 0 bases and J lost 3, with 8 bases in between. Per the germline V gene, CDR1 is LGHNA and CDR2 is YNFKEQ.

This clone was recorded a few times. The CDR3 reads CASSQRLAGEETQYF. The CDR3 coding sequence is TGTGCCAGCAGTCAGAGACTAGCGGGGGAGGAGACCCAGTACTTC. The V gene is TRBV6-1, the J gene TRBJ2-5, with 12 nucleotides matching TRBD2. The V and J ends lost 5 bases and 5 bases, in that order; junction bases with no gene match: 6. The CDR3 consists of 15 residues. Per germline, CDR1 MNHNS and CDR2 SASEGT.

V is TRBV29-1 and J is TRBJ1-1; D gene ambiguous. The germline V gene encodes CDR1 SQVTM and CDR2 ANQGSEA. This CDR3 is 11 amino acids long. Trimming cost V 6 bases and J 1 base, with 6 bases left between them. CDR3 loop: CSVSTNTEAFF. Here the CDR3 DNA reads TGCAGCGTCTCAACGAACACTGAAGCTTTCTTT.

CDR3: CASSYGAGGEETQYF. CDR3 in DNA: TGTGCCAGCAGTTACGGTGCAGGGGGCGAAGAGACCCAGTACTTC. The rearrangement links TRBV6-5 to TRBJ2-5; 8 positions match TRBD1. CDR1 is MNHEY, CDR2 SVGAGI, per germline. This CDR3 is 15 amino acids long. J gave up 3 bases and V 2 bases, and 5 bases lay outside the gene matches.

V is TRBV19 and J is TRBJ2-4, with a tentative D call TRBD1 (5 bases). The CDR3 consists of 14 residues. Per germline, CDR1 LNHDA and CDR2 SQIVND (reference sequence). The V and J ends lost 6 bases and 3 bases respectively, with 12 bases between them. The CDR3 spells CASSSIGDKNIQYF. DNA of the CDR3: TGTGCCAGTAGCTCCATAGGGGACAAAAACATTCAGTACTTC.

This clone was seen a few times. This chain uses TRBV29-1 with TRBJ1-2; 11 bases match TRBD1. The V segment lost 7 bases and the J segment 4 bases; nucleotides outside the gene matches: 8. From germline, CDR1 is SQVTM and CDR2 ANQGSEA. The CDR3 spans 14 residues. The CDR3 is CSAGQGANGYGYTF. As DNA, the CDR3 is TGCAGCGCCGGACAGGGGGCGAACGGCTATGGCTACACCTTC.

CDR3 region: CATSRDPDGELFF. The CDR3 region has the DNA TGTGCCACCAGCAGAGATCCTGACGGGGAGCTGTTTTTT. The chain joins TRBV15 to TRBJ2-2, with D uncertain. The CDR3 sequence is 13 residues long. The germline V gene has CDR1 LNHNV and CDR2 YYDKDF (reference sequence). V was trimmed by 0 bases and J by 7 bases, leaving 6 bases between them.